The sequence of this T cell receptor (beta chain) was determined in a study of shared T cell receptors in the human thymus. Comment on this clone: At one end the junction does not follow the germline gene, possibly because of a read error.

Produced via immunoSEQ multiplex PCR; TCRdb's table is partial and in-frame only. There are approximately 660,000 clones in the sample; over 75% occur only once, and around 0.01% lies in the top ten. Germline values: CDR1 LNHNV, CDR2 YYDKDF (reference sequence). CDR3 length: 12 amino acids. These records were also assigned to another study, of human thymus T cells. This second study notes: The people who donated were healthy Finnish babies having corrective surgery for congenital heart defects. Corrective heart surgery yielded the resections from which the thymus tissue came.

This receptor was identified in a boy under two years old with a congenital heart defect. The genes are TRBV15 and TRBJ2-7, with TRBD1 identical over 8 bases. The source material was thymocytes. The CDR3 is CATRSGGFEQHF. The CDR3 nucleotides read TGTGCCACCAGGTCAGGGGGCTTCGAGCAGCACTTC. Together with reference TRBV15 and TRBJ2-7, the CDR3 gives the full variable domain: DAMVIQNPRYQVTQFGKPVTLSCSQTLNHNVMYWYQQKSSQAPKLLFHYYDKDFNNEADTPDNFQSRRPNTSFCFLDIRSPGLGDTAMYLCATRSGGFEQHFGPGTRLTVT.